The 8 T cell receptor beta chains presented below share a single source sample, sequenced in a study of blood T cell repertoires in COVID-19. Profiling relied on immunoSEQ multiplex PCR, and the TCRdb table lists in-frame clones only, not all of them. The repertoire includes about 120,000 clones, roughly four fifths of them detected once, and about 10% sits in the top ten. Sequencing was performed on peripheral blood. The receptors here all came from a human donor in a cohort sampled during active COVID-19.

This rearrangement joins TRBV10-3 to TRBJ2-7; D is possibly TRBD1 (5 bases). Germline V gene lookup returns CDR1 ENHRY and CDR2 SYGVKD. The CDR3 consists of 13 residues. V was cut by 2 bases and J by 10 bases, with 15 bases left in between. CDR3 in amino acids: CAISERGTQDQYF. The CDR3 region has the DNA TGTGCCATCAGTGAGAGGGGCACGCAGGATCAGTACTTC.

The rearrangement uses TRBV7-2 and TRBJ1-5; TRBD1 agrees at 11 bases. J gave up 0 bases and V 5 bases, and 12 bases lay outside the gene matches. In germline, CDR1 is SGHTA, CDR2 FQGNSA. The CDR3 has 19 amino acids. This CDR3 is CASSILGQGASFSNQPQHF. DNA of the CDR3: TGTGCCAGCAGCATCCTAGGACAGGGGGCGAGCTTTAGCAATCAGCCCCAGCATTTT. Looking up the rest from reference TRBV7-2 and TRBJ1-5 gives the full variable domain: GAGVSQSPSNKVTEKGKDVELRCDPISGHTALYWYRQSLGQGLEFLIYFQGNSAPDKSGLPSDRFSAERTGGSVSTLTIQRTQQEDSAVYLCASSILGQGASFSNQPQHFGDGTRLSIL.

The DNA for the CDR3 is TGTGCCAGCTCCCCCGGGAGGACGGATGGCTACACCTTC. This encodes CASSPGRTDGYTF. The gene calls are TRBV25-1 and TRBJ1-2; D remains ambiguous. This CDR3 is built from 13 residues. The germline gives CDR1 MGHDK, CDR2 SYGVNS. Trimming left V 8 bases short and J 6 bases short, with 16 bases between.

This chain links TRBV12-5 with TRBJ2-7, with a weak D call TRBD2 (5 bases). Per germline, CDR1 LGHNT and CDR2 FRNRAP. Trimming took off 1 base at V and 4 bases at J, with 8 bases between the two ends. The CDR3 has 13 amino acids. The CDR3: CASGLGGGYEQYF. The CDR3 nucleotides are TGTGCTAGTGGTTTGGGAGGAGGATACGAGCAGTACTTC.

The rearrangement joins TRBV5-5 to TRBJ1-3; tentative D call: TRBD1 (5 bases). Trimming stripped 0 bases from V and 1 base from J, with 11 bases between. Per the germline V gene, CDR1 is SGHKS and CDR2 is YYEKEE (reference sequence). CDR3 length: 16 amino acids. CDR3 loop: CASSLAGGVSGNTIYF. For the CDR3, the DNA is TGTGCCAGCAGCTTGGCCGGGGGTGTTTCTGGAAACACCATATATTTT.

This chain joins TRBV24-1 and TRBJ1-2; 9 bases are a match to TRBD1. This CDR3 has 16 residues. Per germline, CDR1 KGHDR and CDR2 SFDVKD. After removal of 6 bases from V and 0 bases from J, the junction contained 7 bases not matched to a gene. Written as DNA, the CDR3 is TGTGCCACCAGTCCAGGGACAGGGTTCTCTAACTATGGCTACACCTTC. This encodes CATSPGTGFSNYGYTF.

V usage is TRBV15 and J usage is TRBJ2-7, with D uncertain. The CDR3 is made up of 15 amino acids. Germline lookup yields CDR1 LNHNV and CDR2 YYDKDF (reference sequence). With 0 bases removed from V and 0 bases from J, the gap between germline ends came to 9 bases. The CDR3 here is CATSRDRRSSYEQYF. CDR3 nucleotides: TGTGCCACCAGCAGAGATCGAAGGAGCTCCTACGAGCAGTACTTC.

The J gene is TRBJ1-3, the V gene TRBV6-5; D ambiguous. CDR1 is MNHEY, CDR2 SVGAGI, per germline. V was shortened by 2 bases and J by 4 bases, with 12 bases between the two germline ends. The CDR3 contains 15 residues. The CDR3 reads CASSYRGSPGNTIYF. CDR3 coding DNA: TGTGCCAGCAGTTACCGAGGGAGTCCCGGAAACACCATATATTTT.